This is a list of T cell receptor beta chains from one sample in a study of blood T cell repertoires in COVID-19. Assay: immunoSEQ multiplex PCR; the TCRdb copy retains only in-frame clones and omits some. Here the sample spans 31,000 or so clones, roughly 90% being singletons. The sequenced sample was peripheral blood. These receptors all stem from a human donor with active COVID-19. The donor label of this sample is uncertain. The CDR3 runs from the conserved cysteine through the conserved F or W. D genes are given only for firm matches. Clone sizes are given selectively: once, few, many, or a class where the clone is expanded.

v_call: TRBV7-9
j_call: TRBJ2-3
d_call: TRBD2
clone_size: .
cdr3_nt: TGTGCCAGCAGCTTAGGACTAGCGGGGGGCACAGATACGCAGTATTTT
cdr3_aa: CASSLGLAGGTDTQYF

v_call: TRBV7-3
j_call: TRBJ2-3
d_call: .
clone_size: .
cdr3_nt: TGTGCCAGCAGCCAAACGAGGTCTGATGCTAGCACAGATACGCAGTATTTT
cdr3_aa: CASSQTRSDASTDTQYF

v_call: TRBV28
j_call: TRBJ1-2
d_call: .
clone_size: .
cdr3_nt: TGTGCCAGCAGTTGGCTCCGTGGCTACACCTTC
cdr3_aa: CASSWLRGYTF

v_call: TRBV7-3
j_call: TRBJ2-3
d_call: .
clone_size: .
cdr3_nt: TGTGCCAGCAGCCCACCGGGACTTAACACAGATACGCAGTATTTT
cdr3_aa: CASSPPGLNTDTQYF

v_call: TRBV29-1
j_call: TRBJ2-1
d_call: TRBD2
clone_size: .
cdr3_nt: TGCAGCGTTCAGAAAGGTAGCGGGAGACACGAGCAGTTCTTC
cdr3_aa: CSVQKGSGRHEQFF

v_call: TRBV19
j_call: TRBJ2-1
d_call: .
clone_size: .
cdr3_nt: TGTGCCAGTAGTATCCTAGCTACTGAGCAGTTCTTC
cdr3_aa: CASSILATEQFF

v_call: TRBV5-1
j_call: TRBJ2-2
d_call: .
clone_size: .
cdr3_nt: TGCGCCAGCAGCTTTCCGTCGCAGAGCGCGAACACCGGGGAGCTGTTTTTT
cdr3_aa: CASSFPSQSANTGELFF

v_call: TRBV6-1
j_call: TRBJ1-4
d_call: .
clone_size: few
cdr3_nt: TGTGCCAGCAGTGAAGTACCCCCGGGGGGGGAAGAAAATGAAAAACTGTTTTTT
cdr3_aa: CASSEVPPGGEENEKLFF

v_call: TRBV5-4
j_call: TRBJ2-1
d_call: TRBD2
clone_size: .
cdr3_nt: TGTGCCAGCAGCTACGGACTAGCGGGAGGGGAGAATGAGCAGTTCTTC
cdr3_aa: CASSYGLAGGENEQFF

v_call: TRBV7-7
j_call: TRBJ2-5
d_call: .
clone_size: .
cdr3_nt: TGTGCTAGCAGCTTAGTTGGAGCTTCGGAGACCCAGTACTTC
cdr3_aa: CASSLVGASETQYF

v_call: TRBV7-6
j_call: TRBJ2-5
d_call: TRBD1
clone_size: .
cdr3_nt: TGTGCCAGCAGCTTAGTCCCAGGGGGAATGGTGGAGACCCAGTACTTC
cdr3_aa: CASSLVPGGMVETQYF

v_call: TRBV28
j_call: TRBJ1-6
d_call: .
clone_size: .
cdr3_nt: TGTGCCAGCAGTCAACCCGACAGTTTTTCACCCCTCCACTTT
cdr3_aa: CASSQPDSFSPLHF

v_call: TRBV5-4
j_call: TRBJ1-2
d_call: TRBD1
clone_size: .
cdr3_nt: TGTGCCAGCAGCTGGACAGGGGGAAGCTATGGCTACACCTTC
cdr3_aa: CASSWTGGSYGYTF

v_call: TRBV27
j_call: TRBJ2-2
d_call: TRBD2
clone_size: .
cdr3_nt: TGTGCCAGCAGTTCTCTGAGCGGGGGGGAGACGAACACCGGGGAGCTGTTTTTT
cdr3_aa: CASSSLSGGETNTGELFF

v_call: TRBV5-4
j_call: TRBJ2-3
d_call: TRBD2
clone_size: .
cdr3_nt: TGTGCCAGCAGCTTGAGCCTAGCGGTGAATACGCAGTATTTT
cdr3_aa: CASSLSLAVNTQYF

v_call: TRBV7-7
j_call: TRBJ2-3
d_call: TRBD2
clone_size: .
cdr3_nt: TGTGCTAGCAGCCCGATTAGCGGGGGGGCCGGAGATACGCAGTATTTT
cdr3_aa: CASSPISGGAGDTQYF

v_call: TRBV4-2
j_call: TRBJ2-1
d_call: .
clone_size: .
cdr3_nt: TGTGCCAGCAGCCAAGAAAAGGTTTTGGGGCCGCAGTTCTTC
cdr3_aa: CASSQEKVLGPQFF

v_call: TRBV20-1
j_call: TRBJ2-3
d_call: .
clone_size: medium-sized
cdr3_nt: TGCAGTGCTAGTGTGGGGGCGACTACAGAAGATACGCAGTATTTT
cdr3_aa: CSASVGATTEDTQYF

v_call: TRBV29-1
j_call: TRBJ1-1
d_call: .
clone_size: .
cdr3_nt: TGCAGCACCGGAGTGTTAGGGGTAAACACTGAAGCTTTCTTT
cdr3_aa: CSTGVLGVNTEAFF

v_call: TRBV5-5
j_call: TRBJ1-2
d_call: .
clone_size: .
cdr3_nt: TGTGCCAGCAGCCCCCCGGGTGTCGACTATGGCTACACCTTC
cdr3_aa: CASSPPGVDYGYTF

v_call: TRBV28
j_call: TRBJ1-4
d_call: .
clone_size: .
cdr3_nt: TGTGCCAGCAGTTTAGGGGGGGATAATGAAAAACTGTTTTTT
cdr3_aa: CASSLGGDNEKLFF

v_call: TRBV28
j_call: TRBJ1-2
d_call: .
clone_size: .
cdr3_nt: TGTGCCAGCAGTTTAAAGGCACCGCCGGGCTATGGCTACACCTTC
cdr3_aa: CASSLKAPPGYGYTF

v_call: TRBV11-2
j_call: TRBJ2-7
d_call: TRBD2
clone_size: few
cdr3_nt: TGTGCCAGCAGCTTAGGGTCGGCGGGGGGCACTCTTGGCGAGCAGTACTTC
cdr3_aa: CASSLGSAGGTLGEQYF

v_call: TRBV25-1
j_call: TRBJ1-6
d_call: .
clone_size: few
cdr3_nt: TGTGCCAGCAGTGTTACAGGGAGCTCCTATAATTCACCCCTCCACTTT
cdr3_aa: CASSVTGSSYNSPLHF

v_call: TRBV10-3
j_call: TRBJ2-5
d_call: .
clone_size: .
cdr3_nt: TGTGCCATCAGTGGGGCGGACACTGGCGAAGAGACCCAGTACTTC
cdr3_aa: CAISGADTGEETQYF

v_call: TRBV2
j_call: TRBJ1-1
d_call: .
clone_size: .
cdr3_nt: TGTGCCAGCAGTTGGGGGGAGGGCACTGAAGCTTTCTTT
cdr3_aa: CASSWGEGTEAFF

v_call: TRBV5-7
j_call: TRBJ1-2
d_call: .
clone_size: .
cdr3_nt: TGTGCCAGCAGCTTGCGGGCTCACGGGGATGGCTACACCTTC
cdr3_aa: CASSLRAHGDGYTF

v_call: TRBV6-4
j_call: TRBJ2-7
d_call: .
clone_size: .
cdr3_nt: TGTGCCAGCAGTGACTCGAGGCGTCGAGGGAGCTACGAGCAGTACTTC
cdr3_aa: CASSDSRRRGSYEQYF